Each of the 29 T cell receptor beta chains below was sequenced from the same sample in a study of blood T cell repertoires in COVID-19. Libraries were prepared by immunoSEQ multiplex PCR; TCRdb keeps only in-frame clonotypes and omits some of them. The sample carries approximately 200,000 clones, about 83% recorded once. Input material: PBMCs or T cells enriched from blood (not recorded which). The receptor set was obtained from a woman aged 30 to 39 who had recovered from COVID-19.

This chain links TRBV27 with TRBJ2-5; a possible D gene is TRBD2 (6 bases). The germline V and J ends were trimmed by 0 bases and 7 bases, with 21 bases remaining between them. Germline lookup yields CDR1 MNHEY and CDR2 SMNVEV (reference sequence). CDR3 length: 17 residues. The CDR3 here is CASSLSISGVNVGTQYF. The CDR3 DNA reads TGTGCCAGCAGTTTATCGATTTCGGGAGTTAATGTAGGGACCCAGTACTTC.

This rearrangement joins TRBV11-2 to TRBJ2-2; the match to TRBD1 covers 7 bases. Trimming cost V 9 bases and J 1 base; bases outside gene matches: 8. The CDR3 spans 15 residues. Per the germline V gene, CDR1 is SGHAT and CDR2 is FQNNGV. As DNA, the CDR3 is TGTGCCAGTCTAGGGGGCGTTAAGAACACCGGGGAGCTGTTTTTT. It translates to CASLGGVKNTGELFF.

Points on this clone: One junction end does not reproduce the germline sequence, and a read error may be involved. CDR3 nucleotides: TGCAGCGTTGGTACCAGGGACTACGGCTACACCTTC. It is translated as CSVGTRDYGYTF. This chain links TRBV29-1 with TRBJ1-2; the D gene is possibly TRBD1 (5 bases). The CDR3 consists of 12 residues. Germline assignment: CDR1 SQVTM and CDR2 ANQGSEA.

The rearrangement uses TRBV6-5 and TRBJ1-3; D uncertain. Trimming took off 2 bases at V and 0 bases at J, with 8 bases between the two ends. This CDR3 is 15 amino acids long. CDR1 MNHEY and CDR2 SVGAGI come from the germline V gene. The CDR3 region has the DNA TGTGCCAGCAGTTACGACGGGAGCTCTGGAAACACCATATATTTT. Protein sequence: CASSYDGSSGNTIYF.

The chain employs TRBV7-9 and TRBJ1-3; TRBD1 agrees at 7 bases. The CDR3 loop spans 16 amino acids. CDR1 and CDR2 (germline): SEHNR, FQNEAQ (reference sequence). V dropped 4 bases and J dropped 2; count of bases not matched to a gene: 8. The CDR3 bases are TGTGCCAGCAGCTCGACGACAGGGAGGCCTGGAAACACCATATATTTT. Its translation: CASSSTTGRPGNTIYF. Using reference TRBV7-9 and TRBJ1-3 for the parts outside the CDR3, the full variable domain is DTGVSQNPRHKITKRGQNVTFRCDPISEHNRLYWYRQTLGQGPEFLTYFQNEAQLEKSRLLSDRFSAERPKGSFSTLEIQRTEQGDSAMYLCASSSTTGRPGNTIYFGEGSWLTVV.

The V and J genes are TRBV3-1 (or the pseudogene TRBV3-2) and TRBJ2-7, with no clear D. Germline V gene sequence: CDR1 LGHDT, CDR2 YNNKEL (reference sequence). V lost 0 bases to trimming and J lost 4 bases, with 4 bases between them. The CDR3 covers 12 residues. Written as DNA, the CDR3 is TGTGCCAGCAGCCAAGACAGATACGAGCAGTACTTC. Amino acids: CASSQDRYEQYF.

A few counts support this clone. The chain recombines TRBV12-5 with TRBJ2-7, with 10 bases fitting TRBD1. CDR1 and CDR2 from the germline V gene are LGHNT and FRNRAP. V dropped 3 bases and J dropped 3; count of bases not matched to a gene: 5. The CDR3 totals 15 residues. The chain's CDR3 is CASGLRDRGDYEQYF. The CDR3 DNA is TGTGCTAGTGGTTTAAGGGACAGGGGCGACTACGAGCAGTACTTC.

The V call is TRBV2, the J call TRBJ1-2; 7 bases are shared with TRBD1. With V trimmed by 2 bases and J by 2 bases, 8 bases remained unmatched. Germline CDR1 and CDR2: SNHLY and FYNNEI. The CDR3 spans 16 residues. The CDR3 DNA is TGTGCCAGCAGTGAAACCCAGACAGGGCTAAACTATGGCTACACCTTC. Residues: CASSETQTGLNYGYTF.

This clone has more than one count but fewer than ten. The rearrangement joins TRBV6-1 to TRBJ2-1; D uncertain. The V gene's germline CDR1 is MNHNS and CDR2 SASEGT. V lost 3 bases and J 4 bases, leaving 4 bases between the germline ends. The CDR3 loop spans 12 amino acids. The CDR3 loop reads CASSDRYNEQFF. For the CDR3, the DNA is TGTGCCAGCAGTGACCGGTACAATGAGCAGTTCTTC.

As regards this clone: The junction shows a germline mismatch at one end, possibly a read error. V is TRBV5-1 and J is TRBJ2-7; 7 bases align to TRBD1. In germline, CDR1 is SGHRS, CDR2 YFSETQ. CDR3 length: 12 residues. The CDR3 nucleotides read TGCGCCAGCAGCGGACAAGGGACAGCCCTATATTTC. It yields the protein CASSGQGTALYF.

The chain has TRBV3-1 (or the pseudogene TRBV3-2) and TRBJ2-7, with 9 bases aligning to TRBD2. J gave up 2 bases and V 1 base, and 3 bases lay outside the gene matches. The CDR3 runs to 15 residues. Germline lookup yields CDR1 LGHDT and CDR2 YNNKEL (reference sequence). The CDR3 sequence: CASSQGLAVTYEQYF. The CDR3 DNA follows: TGTGCCAGCAGCCAAGGACTAGCGGTTACCTACGAGCAGTACTTC.

The chain carries TRBV11-2 and TRBJ2-7; D remains unclear. The V end lost 4 bases, the J end lost 0 bases, and 16 bases lay between the germline ends. This CDR3 region has 16 residues. Germline V gives CDR1 SGHAT, CDR2 FQNNGV. The CDR3 protein is CASSSPTSLSSYEQYF. CDR3 coding DNA: TGTGCCAGCAGCTCCCCGACTTCCCTGAGCTCCTACGAGCAGTACTTC.

This sequence joins TRBV7-8 and TRBJ2-5; a weak D match, TRBD2 (7 bases). The germline V gene encodes CDR1 SGHVS and CDR2 FQNEAQ. The CDR3 totals 19 residues. V was cut by 6 bases and J by 5 bases, with 31 bases left in between. CDR3 nucleotides: TGTGCCAGCAGGACAGGCCCCTCAGGGAGGGGGTATTGGAGGGAGACCCAGTACTTC. Translated: CASRTGPSGRGYWRETQYF.

The rearrangement links TRBV27 to TRBJ2-1; unclear D gene. Per germline, CDR1 MNHEY and CDR2 SMNVEV (reference sequence). V was cut by 2 bases and J by 8 bases, with 25 bases left in between. This CDR3 comprises 18 residues. CDR3 loop: CASSLHGSDATRSDEQFF. In DNA form, the CDR3 reads TGTGCCAGCAGTTTACACGGCAGCGACGCAACTCGTTCCGATGAGCAGTTCTTC.

This clone has only a few counts. The J gene is TRBJ1-1, the V gene TRBV6-5; D is unresolved. Deletions cut 2 bases from V and 0 bases from J, with 7 bases between. The length of the CDR3 is 14 residues. Germline lookup yields CDR1 MNHEY and CDR2 SVGAGI. The CDR3 DNA reads TGTGCCAGCAGTTACCAACGGGTGAACACTGAAGCTTTCTTT. It encodes CASSYQRVNTEAFF.

The genes are TRBV28 and TRBJ2-7; 7 positions match TRBD1. CDR1 is MDHEN and CDR2 is SYDVKM in the germline V gene. CDR3 size: 13 residues. V trimming: 7 bases; J trimming: 5 bases; junction bases outside the gene matches: 8. The CDR3 DNA reads as TGTGCCAGCACGACAGGGAAAGGGAACGAGCAGTACTTC. This sequence encodes CASTTGKGNEQYF. The entire variable domain, with the rest obtained from reference TRBV28 and TRBJ2-7, is as follows: DVKVTQSSRYLVKRTGEKVFLECVQDMDHENMFWYRQDPGLGLRLIYFSYDVKMKEKGDIPEGYSVSREKKERFSLILESASTNQTSMYLCASTTGKGNEQYFGPGTRLTVT.

Only a few counts were recorded for this clone. The V gene is TRBV19, the J gene TRBJ2-7; D may be TRBD1 (6 bases). With 8 bases removed from V and 0 bases from J, the gap between germline ends came to 14 bases. The CDR3 contains 14 residues. Germline CDR1 is LNHDA and CDR2 is SQIVND (reference sequence). The CDR3 loop reads CASRSLDSSYEQYF. The CDR3 region has the DNA TGTGCCAGTCGATCCTTGGACAGCTCCTACGAGCAGTACTTC.

This clone has just a few counts. The gene calls are TRBV12-2 and TRBJ1-4; the table's D call, TRBD1, was not checked against the DNA. TRBV12-2 represents a pseudogene. The CDR3 has 16 residues. CDR3 nucleotides: TGTGCAAGTCGCTCGGAATGGACAGGGTATCATGAAAAACTGTTTTTT. Amino acids: CASRSEWTGYHEKLFF.

The genes are TRBV9 and TRBJ1-3; 9 bases agree with TRBD1. CDR3 length: 17 amino acids. The germline V gene encodes CDR1 SGDLS and CDR2 YYNGEE. The ends lost 0 bases at V and 4 bases at J; junction bases unmatched: 8. The CDR3 here is CASSVVETGGSGNTIYF. The CDR3 DNA follows: TGTGCCAGCAGCGTAGTTGAGACAGGGGGGTCCGGAAACACCATATATTTT.

The CDR3 nucleotides are TGTGCCAGCAGCAGGAGGACTAGCCTCGAGCAGTACTTC. Its translation is CASSRRTSLEQYF. The genes are TRBV7-2 and TRBJ2-7; 8 bases agree with TRBD2. The J segment lost 6 bases and the V segment lost 5 bases, leaving 6 bases of the junction unmatched. The CDR3 covers 13 residues. Germline lookup yields CDR1 SGHTA and CDR2 FQGNSA.

This chain connects TRBV29-1 to TRBJ2-7; a weak D match, TRBD2 (5 bases). This CDR3 has 14 amino acids. Germline CDR1 reads SQVTM; CDR2 reads ANQGSEA. Trimming removed 0 bases at V and 2 bases at J, with 11 bases between. Here the CDR3 reads CSVEDPGNTYEQYF. DNA for the CDR3: TGCAGCGTTGAAGATCCGGGAAATACCTACGAGCAGTACTTC.

The rearrangement links TRBV25-1 to TRBJ1-3; D might be TRBD1 (5 bases). Trimming removed 5 bases from V and 3 bases from J, with 17 bases in between. The CDR3 loop spans 16 amino acids. Germline V CDR1 and CDR2: MGHDK, SYGVNS. CDR3 sequence reads: CASSKGFSGSGNTIYF. The CDR3 nucleotides are TGTGCCAGCAGTAAGGGGTTTTCCGGTAGTGGAAACACCATATATTTT.

V and J are TRBV3-1 (or the pseudogene TRBV3-2) and TRBJ2-7; TRBD2 aligns across 11 bases. CDR1 is LGHDT, CDR2 YNNKEL, per germline (reference sequence). V was clipped by 3 bases and J by 5 bases; unmatched bases: 15. The length of the CDR3 is 18 residues. The CDR3 region is CASSHSSWDGTSGDEQYF. The CDR3 DNA follows: TGTGCCAGCAGCCACTCCAGTTGGGACGGGACTAGCGGAGACGAGCAGTACTTC.

The CDR3 here is CASSLLRFGFLDEQFF. The CDR3, as DNA: TGTGCCAGCAGCTTATTGCGGTTCGGCTTCCTGGATGAGCAGTTCTTC. The chain combines TRBV7-9 with TRBJ2-1; D not certain. Germline CDR1 reads SEHNR; CDR2 reads FQNEAQ (reference sequence). There are 16 residues in the CDR3. Trimming took off 2 bases at V and 8 bases at J, with 19 bases between the two ends.

CDR3 residues: CASSFMAGGPYEQYF. The CDR3 DNA sequence: TGTGCCAGCAGCTTTATGGCGGGAGGGCCCTACGAGCAGTACTTC. V is TRBV5-5 and J is TRBJ2-7, with 9 bases matching TRBD2. Unmatched junction bases numbered 5, after V lost 2 bases and J lost 2 bases. This CDR3 is built from 15 residues. Germline V lookup: CDR1 SGHKS, CDR2 YYEKEE (reference sequence).

The CDR3 nucleotides read TGTGCCAGCAGCTCCACACACACAGATACGCAGTATTTT. This codes for CASSSTHTDTQYF. The chain is built from TRBV7-2 and TRBJ2-3; no clear D gene. The CDR3 totals 13 residues. Deletions cut 4 bases from V and 2 bases from J, with 7 bases between. Germline V gives CDR1 SGHTA, CDR2 FQGNSA.

The chain is built from TRBV20-1 and TRBJ2-7, with TRBD2 identical over 12 bases. Germline V CDR1 and CDR2: DFQATT, SNEGSKA (reference sequence). The CDR3 contains 16 residues. V lost 3 bases, J lost 4 bases, and 10 bases stayed unmatched. CDR3 region: CSASASGRGNKYEQYF. Written as DNA, the CDR3 is TGCAGTGCTAGTGCTAGCGGGAGGGGGAATAAGTACGAGCAGTACTTC.

This rearrangement joins TRBV29-1 to TRBJ2-5; 9 nucleotides match TRBD2. Trimming at V came to 2 bases and at J to 5 bases, leaving 9 bases not matched to a gene. CDR3 size: 15 residues. CDR1 and CDR2 from the germline V gene are SQVTM and ANQGSEA. The CDR3 reads CSVERGSGSVETQYF. The CDR3 coding sequence is TGCAGCGTTGAAAGGGGTAGCGGGAGCGTGGAGACCCAGTACTTC.

The chain recombines TRBV6-5 with TRBJ2-3; 10 bases are a match to TRBD1. This CDR3 spans 15 amino acids. The germline V gene encodes CDR1 MNHEY and CDR2 SVGAGI. V lost 5 bases, J lost 4 bases, and 6 bases stayed unmatched. The chain's CDR3 is CASSLGTGDADTQYF. The CDR3 coding sequence is TGTGCCAGCAGTCTCGGGACAGGGGATGCAGATACGCAGTATTTT.